This T cell receptor (beta chain) was sequenced in a study of blood T cell repertoires in COVID-19. Study overall: There were acute and convalescent COVID-19 samples, and they came from the United States, Italy and Spain. Nucleic acid was either cDNA or gDNA, and it came from T cells, B-cell-depleted T cells, or PBMCs.

The CDR3 sequence is 15 residues long. V was shortened by 0 bases and J by 6 bases, with 13 bases between the two germline ends. CDR1 SGHRS and CDR2 YFSETQ come from the germline V gene. In the authors' workflow: The authors estimated nucleated cell counts from reference gene primer amplification. Data came from immunoSEQ multiplex PCR; TCRdb stores just in-frame clones and leaves some out. V and J calls and clone size follow that table, whereas D and trimming were derived from the DNA. The sample lists 150,000 to 200,000 clones; more than 75% were seen once. This chain links TRBV5-1 with TRBJ1-5; D possibly corresponds to TRBD1 (6 bases). The source material was peripheral blood. The sequence came from a human donor in a cohort sampled during active COVID-19. The CDR3 DNA sequence: TGCGCCAGCAGCTTGGAGGGGGAAAGGAGTCAGCCCCAGCATTTT. Translating gives CASSLEGERSQPQHF. The whole variable domain, filled in from reference TRBV5-1 and TRBJ1-5, reads KAGVTQTPRYLIKTRGQQVTLSCSPISGHRSVSWYQQTPGQGLQFLFEYFSETQRNKGNFPGRFSGRQFSNSRSEMNVSTLELGDSALYLCASSLEGERSQPQHFGDGTRLSIL.